This TCR beta chain was recorded in a study of Graves' ophthalmopathy and Graves' hyperthyroidism. About the research overall: Peripheral blood was obtained at first diagnosis, ahead of any treatment.

Moderate-to-severe activity, CAS at least 3, NOSPECS at least 4 and duration under 3 months characterized donors with ophthalmopathy. Regarding the study as a whole: Blood samples also showed most expanded thyroid clonotypes exceeding 0.001 frequency. A 13-signature model separated ophthalmopathy from stable hyperthyroidism, reaching around 90% sensitivity and 75% to 83% specificity cross-validated.

A remark on this clonotype: Antigen unknown.

The TCR beta CDR3 regions underwent amplification from RNA transcripts. A first-round RT-PCR used HTBI primers, followed by a second-round multiplex PCR. TCRdb reprocessed the multiplex PCR reads with MiXCR, giving one entry per CDR3 protein. The sample includes about 240,000 distinct CDR3 sequences, about 46% of them seen just once. The CDR3 contains 13 residues. CDR1 is DFQATT and CDR2 is SNEGSKA in the germline V gene (reference sequence). V lost 6 bases and J lost 1, with 10 bases in between. The clonotype was recovered from an adult man with Graves' ophthalmopathy. This sequence joins TRBV20-1 and TRBJ1-5; the D gene is possibly TRBD1 (5 bases). The specimen sequenced was peripheral blood. The chain's CDR3 is CSAQGPSNQPQHF. The CDR3 nucleotides are TGCAGTGCGCAGGGTCCGAGCAATCAGCCCCAGCATTTT.